This entry lists 13 T cell receptor beta chains sequenced from one sample in a study of PD-1 blockade in classical Hodgkin lymphoma. The data were produced by immunoSEQ multiplex PCR, yet TCRdb's version contains in-frame clones alone and is incomplete. In the table there are around 13,000 clones, around 85% of which are singletons. The patients all showed relapse after autologous stem cell transplantation, while their brentuximab vedotin exposure varied. Magnetic negative selection of thawed PBMCs yielded the CD8+ T cells. Source: CD8+ T cells from blood, taken at baseline. The receptors shown here come from a human donor with classical Hodgkin lymphoma.

V is TRBV7-2 and J is TRBJ2-7, with a possible D match to TRBD1 (6 bases). Germline-derived CDR1 and CDR2 are SGHTA and FQGNSA. The CDR3 runs 16 residues. Trimming cost V 4 bases and J 2 bases, with 18 bases left between them. The chain's CDR3 is CASSSSHGTLPYEQYF. The CDR3 DNA reads as TGTGCCAGCAGCTCCTCCCACGGGACACTCCCCTACGAGCAGTACTTC.

The rearrangement joins TRBV28 to TRBJ2-7; TRBD2 might be the D (6 bases). CDR1 is MDHEN, CDR2 SYDVKM, per germline. The CDR3 has 13 residues. The germline V and J ends were trimmed by 3 bases and 3 bases, with 9 bases remaining between them. The CDR3 is CASSFAGRYEQYF. The CDR3 region has the DNA TGTGCCAGCAGTTTCGCGGGGCGCTACGAGCAGTACTTC.

V and J are TRBV27 and TRBJ1-6, with TRBD1 matching over 7 bases. Losses at the gene ends were 4 bases for V and 2 bases for J; bases not matched to a gene: 5. Germline CDR1 is MNHEY and CDR2 is SMNVEV (reference sequence). The CDR3 is made up of 16 amino acids. CDR3 DNA sequence: TGTGCCAGCAGTTATTCAGGGGGGGCCTATAATTCACCCCTCCACTTT. It codes for CASSYSGGAYNSPLHF.

The V gene is TRBV27, the J gene TRBJ1-1; D remains ambiguous. V was cut by 4 bases and J by 0 bases, with 9 bases left in between. CDR1 MNHEY and CDR2 SMNVEV come from the germline V gene (reference sequence). CDR3 length equals 14 residues. The CDR3 protein is CASSYRVMNTEAFF. As DNA, the CDR3 is TGTGCCAGCAGTTACAGAGTTATGAACACTGAAGCTTTCTTT.

The V and J genes are TRBV5-6 and TRBJ2-7; tentative D call: TRBD2 (6 bases). V was shortened by 4 bases and J by 2 bases, with 19 bases between the two germline ends. The CDR3 spans 16 residues. Germline values: CDR1 SGHDT, CDR2 YYEEEE. The CDR3 loop is CASSGGLQDPTYEQYF. The CDR3 bases are TGTGCCAGCAGCGGGGGACTTCAGGACCCTACCTACGAGCAGTACTTC.

The chain combines TRBV7-6 with TRBJ2-7, with 7 bases fitting TRBD1. V trimming: 4 bases; J trimming: 0 bases; junction bases outside the gene matches: 3. In germline, CDR1 is SGHVS, CDR2 FNYEAQ. The CDR3 spans 14 residues. CDR3 nucleotide sequence: TGTGCCAGCAGCTCCGGGACAGACTCCTACGAGCAGTACTTC. Its protein is CASSSGTDSYEQYF.

This rearrangement joins TRBV5-6 to TRBJ1-5, with D uncertain. V was clipped by 0 bases and J by 2 bases, with 0 bases between them. Germline V gene sequence: CDR1 SGHDT, CDR2 YYEEEE. CDR3 length equals 12 residues. The CDR3 loop is CASSLGNQPQHF. As DNA, the CDR3 is TGTGCCAGCAGCTTGGGCAATCAGCCCCAGCATTTT. Full variable domain (remainder filled in from reference TRBV5-6 and TRBJ1-5): DAGVTQSPTHLIKTRGQQVTLRCSPKSGHDTVSWYQQALGQGPQFIFQYYEEEERQRGNFPDRFSGHQFPNYSSELNVNALLLGDSALYLCASSLGNQPQHFGDGTRLSIL.

A single count supports this clone. This chain joins TRBV11-2 and TRBJ2-7; either TRBD1 or TRBD2 may supply D (6 bases each). The CDR3 extends over 16 amino acids. CDR1 and CDR2 from the germline V gene are SGHAT and FQNNGV. Trimming removed 5 bases from V and 2 bases from J, with 19 bases in between. In DNA, the CDR3 is TGTGCCAGCAGCACTGGGGGGACAAGAAGACCCTACGAGCAGTACTTC. This translates into CASSTGGTRRPYEQYF.

The chain uses TRBV25-1 and TRBJ2-7; the match to TRBD1 covers 9 bases. The CDR3 contains 13 residues. V was pared by 6 bases and J by 5 bases, with 5 bases of the junction left unmatched. Germline assignment: CDR1 MGHDK and CDR2 SYGVNS. Written as DNA, the CDR3 is TGTGCCAGCAGCGGGACAGGGAGCGACGAGCAGTACTTC. Translated: CASSGTGSDEQYF.

The chain uses TRBV19 and TRBJ1-5, with TRBD1 matching 7 bases. With V trimmed by 0 bases and J by 0 bases, 5 bases remained unmatched. Germline V gives CDR1 LNHDA, CDR2 SQIVND (reference sequence). The CDR3 consists of 17 residues. The CDR3 region is CASSIDSTGYSNQPQHF. The CDR3 bases are TGTGCCAGTAGTATAGACTCGACAGGGTATAGCAATCAGCCCCAGCATTTT. Looking up the rest from reference TRBV19 and TRBJ1-5 gives the full variable domain: DGGITQSPKYLFRKEGQNVTLSCEQNLNHDAMYWYRQDPGQGLRLIYYSQIVNDFQKGDIAEGYSVSREKKESFPLTVTSAQKNPTAFYLCASSIDSTGYSNQPQHFGDGTRLSIL.

This clone was recorded only once. The rearrangement links TRBV6-5 to TRBJ1-5, with D unclear. The CDR3 totals 12 residues. Germline V lookup: CDR1 MNHEY, CDR2 SVGAGI. V was cut by 5 bases and J by 11 bases, with 13 bases left in between. This CDR3 reads CASSHGPEAQHF. The CDR3 DNA is TGTGCCAGCAGTCACGGACCTGAGGCCCAGCATTTT.

This chain uses TRBV28 with TRBJ1-1; the match to TRBD1 covers 8 bases. V gave up 8 bases and J gave up 4 bases; unmatched junction bases: 9. This CDR3 is built from 14 residues. CDR1 and CDR2 from the germline V gene are MDHEN and SYDVKM. CDR3 nucleotide sequence: TGTGCCAGCTGGGTGGACAGGGATAGCACTGAAGCTTTCTTT. Protein: CASWVDRDSTEAFF.

The chain recombines TRBV5-5 with TRBJ2-4; 7 nucleotides align to TRBD1. This CDR3 has 14 amino acids. Germline CDR1 is SGHKS and CDR2 is YYEKEE (reference sequence). J lost 7 bases, V lost 4 bases, and 8 bases had no gene match. The CDR3 DNA reads as TGTGCCAGCAGCCCCGGACAGGTGAGGAACATTCAGTACTTC. The encoded protein is CASSPGQVRNIQYF.